The TCR beta chain under discussion was sequenced for a study of T-cell reconstitution after alpha-beta-depleted transplantation in children. As regards this clonotype: Its antigen remains unidentified.

The study, taken as a whole, reports: Expanded clones from the graft, numbering several hundred, reportedly supplied alpha-beta T cells about two months after transplant. Surviving recipient T cells and intrathymic progenitors accounted for some patients' high TCRbeta diversity at day 60. Newly made T cells mostly supplied T-cell counts and diversity one year after transplant.

The CDR3 totals 16 residues. The junction had 10 bases not matched to a gene; V was cut back by 2 bases and J by 2 bases. Germline CDR1 SGHRS, CDR2 YFSETQ. Preparation of the TCRbeta library used unique molecular identifiers. Via MiXCR, TCRdb re-called the PCR reads, giving one row per CDR3 protein. The sample records about 980,000 distinct CDR3 sequences, about 29% being singletons. The material was PBMCs, mostly from graft donor cells, obtained 360 days after TCRalphabeta/CD19-depleted stem cell transplant. The TCR comes from a boy under two years old who had a stem cell transplant for SCID, so the T cells may come from the graft donor. The chain employs TRBV5-1 and TRBJ2-7; TRBD1 matches 7 bases. The CDR3 sequence is CASSLTQGQPPYEQYF. CDR3 nucleotides: TGCGCCAGCAGCTTAACCCAGGGACAGCCACCCTACGAGCAGTACTTC.